A selection of T cell receptor beta chains follows, all from one sample in a study of T cell repertoires in aging, cancer and after chemotherapy. TCRdb re-analysed the multiplex PCR reads in MiXCR, keeping a single row per CDR3 protein. The table shows about 11,000 distinct CDR3 sequences, with roughly a quarter occurring only once. Input material: blood. The receptors were sampled from a human donor in good health. The CDR3 runs from the conserved cysteine through the conserved F or W. The order of the fields is J gene, V gene, D gene, clone size, CDR3 DNA, CDR3 protein. A D gene is named only where the DNA matches it firmly. Size values are once, few and many counts, or a class for expanded clones, and some rows have none.

TRBJ1-2 TRBV15 - medium-sized TGTGCCACCAGCAGGTCACAACCAGGGAACTATGGCTACACCTTC CATSRSQPGNYGYTF
TRBJ2-3 TRBV10-3 - - TGTGCCATCAGTGAGTCGGGGCGCACAGATACGCAGTATTTT CAISESGRTDTQYF
TRBJ2-3 TRBV10-3 TRBD1 medium-sized TGTGCCAGCGGACAGGGTCCAGGGGATACGCAGTATTTT CASGQGPGDTQYF
TRBJ2-7 TRBV7-2 TRBD1 few TGTGCCAGCAGCTTAGGGGGGGGACAGGGGTACGAGCAGTACTTC CASSLGGGQGYEQYF
TRBJ1-1 TRBV4-2 TRBD1 - TGCGCCAGCAGCCATACACCGGGACAGGGAGATTCCACTGAAGCTTTCTTT CASSHTPGQGDSTEAFF
TRBJ2-7 TRBV7-3 TRBD1 - TGTGCCAGCAGCCCACCAGCGGGACAGGGGGCTGGCGAGCAGTACTTC CASSPPAGQGAGEQYF
TRBJ2-5 TRBV6-5 - medium-sized TGTGCCAGCAGTATGGGGGGTCGGGAGACCCAGTACTTC CASSMGGRETQYF
TRBJ2-7 TRBV6-5 TRBD1 medium-sized TGTGCCACCTGGGACAGGCCTTACGAGCAGTACTTC CATWDRPYEQYF
TRBJ2-5 TRBV12-3/TRBV12-4 TRBD2 - TGTGCCAGCAATAGCGGGGGGGCCCGGGAGACCCAGTACTTC CASNSGGARETQYF
TRBJ1-4 TRBV29-1 - medium-sized TGCAGCGTGGGAGTTGGTCGGGCTAATGAAAAACTGTTTTTT CSVGVGRANEKLFF
TRBJ2-7 TRBV30 - medium-sized TGTGCCTGGAGTGCGGGCTCCCGCTCCTACGAGCAGTACTTC CAWSAGSRSYEQYF
TRBJ2-7 TRBV7-6 TRBD1 medium-sized TGTGCCAGCAGCTCTGGGTCTTGGACAGGTGAACCCGAGCAGTACTTC CASSSGSWTGEPEQYF
TRBJ2-5 TRBV7-2 - medium-sized TGTGCCAGCAGCCGCTATGGTGAGACCCAGTACTTC CASSRYGETQYF
TRBJ1-2 TRBV7-9 - few TGTGCCAGCAGCTTAGTAAGGTCTACCTCTAACTATGGCTACACCTTC CASSLVRSTSNYGYTF
TRBJ2-7 TRBV12-3/TRBV12-4 TRBD1 - TGTGCCAGCAGTATAGACAGGGGGATAGACGAGCAGTACTTC CASSIDRGIDEQYF
TRBJ2-7 TRBV13 TRBD2 - TGTGCCAGCAGCTCAAGACTAGCGGGGGACTCCTACGAGCAGTACTTC CASSSRLAGDSYEQYF